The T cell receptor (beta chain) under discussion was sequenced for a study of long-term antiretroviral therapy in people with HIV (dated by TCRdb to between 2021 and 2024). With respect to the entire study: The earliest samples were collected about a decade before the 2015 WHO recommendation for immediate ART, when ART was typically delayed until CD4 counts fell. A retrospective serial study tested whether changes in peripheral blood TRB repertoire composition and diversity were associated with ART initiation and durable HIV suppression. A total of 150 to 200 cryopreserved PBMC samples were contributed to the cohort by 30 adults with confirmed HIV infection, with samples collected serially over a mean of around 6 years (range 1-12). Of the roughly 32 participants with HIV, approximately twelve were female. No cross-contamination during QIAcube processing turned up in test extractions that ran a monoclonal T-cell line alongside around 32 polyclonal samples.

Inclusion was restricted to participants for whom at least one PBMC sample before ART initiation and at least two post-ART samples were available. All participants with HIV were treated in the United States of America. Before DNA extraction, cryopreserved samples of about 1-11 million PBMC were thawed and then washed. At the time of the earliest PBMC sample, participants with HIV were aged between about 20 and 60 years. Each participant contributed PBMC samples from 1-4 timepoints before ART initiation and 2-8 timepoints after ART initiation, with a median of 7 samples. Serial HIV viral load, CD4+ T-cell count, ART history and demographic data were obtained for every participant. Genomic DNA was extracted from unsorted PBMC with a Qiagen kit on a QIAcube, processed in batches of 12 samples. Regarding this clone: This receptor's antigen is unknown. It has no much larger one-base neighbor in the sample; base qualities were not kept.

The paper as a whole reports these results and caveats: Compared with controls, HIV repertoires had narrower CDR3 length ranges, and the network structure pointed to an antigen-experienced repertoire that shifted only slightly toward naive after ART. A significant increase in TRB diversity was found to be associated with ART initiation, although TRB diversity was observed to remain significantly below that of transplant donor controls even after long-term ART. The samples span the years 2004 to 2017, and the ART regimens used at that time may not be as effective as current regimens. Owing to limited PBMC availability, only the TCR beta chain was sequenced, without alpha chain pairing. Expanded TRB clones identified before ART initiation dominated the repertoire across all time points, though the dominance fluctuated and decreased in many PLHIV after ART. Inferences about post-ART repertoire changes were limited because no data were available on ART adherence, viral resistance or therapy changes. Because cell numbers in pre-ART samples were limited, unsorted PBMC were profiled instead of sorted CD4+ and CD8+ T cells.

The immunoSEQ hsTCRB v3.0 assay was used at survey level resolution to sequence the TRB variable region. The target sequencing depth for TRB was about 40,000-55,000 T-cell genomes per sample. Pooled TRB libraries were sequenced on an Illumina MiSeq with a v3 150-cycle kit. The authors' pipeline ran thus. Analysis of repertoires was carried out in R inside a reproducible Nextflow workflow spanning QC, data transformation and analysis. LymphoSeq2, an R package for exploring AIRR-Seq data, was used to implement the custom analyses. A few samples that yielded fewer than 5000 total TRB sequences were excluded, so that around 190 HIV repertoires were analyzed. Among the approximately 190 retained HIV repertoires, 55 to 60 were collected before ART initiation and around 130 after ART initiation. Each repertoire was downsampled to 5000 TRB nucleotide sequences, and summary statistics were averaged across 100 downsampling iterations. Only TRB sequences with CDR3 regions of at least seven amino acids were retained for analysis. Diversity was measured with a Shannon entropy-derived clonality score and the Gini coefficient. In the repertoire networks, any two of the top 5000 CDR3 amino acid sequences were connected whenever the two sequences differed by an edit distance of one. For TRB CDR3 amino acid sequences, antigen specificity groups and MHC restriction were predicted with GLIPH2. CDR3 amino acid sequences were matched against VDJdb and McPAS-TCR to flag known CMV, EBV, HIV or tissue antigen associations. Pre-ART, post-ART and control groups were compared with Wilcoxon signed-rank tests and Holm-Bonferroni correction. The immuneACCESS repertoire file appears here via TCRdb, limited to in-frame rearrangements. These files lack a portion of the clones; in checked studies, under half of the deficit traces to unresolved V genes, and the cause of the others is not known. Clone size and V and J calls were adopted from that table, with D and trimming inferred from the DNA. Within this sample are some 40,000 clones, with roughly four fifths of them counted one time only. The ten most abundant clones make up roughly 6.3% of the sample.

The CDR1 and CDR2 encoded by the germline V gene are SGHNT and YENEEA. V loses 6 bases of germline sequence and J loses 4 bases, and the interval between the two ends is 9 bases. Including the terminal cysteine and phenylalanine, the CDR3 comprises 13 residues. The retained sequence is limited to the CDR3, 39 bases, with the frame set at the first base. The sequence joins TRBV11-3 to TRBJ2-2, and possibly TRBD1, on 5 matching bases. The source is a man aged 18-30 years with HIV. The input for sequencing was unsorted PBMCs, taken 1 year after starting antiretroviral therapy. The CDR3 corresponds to CASSLQVTGELFF. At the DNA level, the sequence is TGTGCCAGCAGTTTACAGGTCACCGGGGAGCTGTTTTTT.